The 27 T cell receptor beta chains below were found in one sample sequenced in a study of blood T cell repertoires in COVID-19. Only in-frame clones appear in the TCRdb table, and some are missing; sequencing was by immunoSEQ multiplex PCR. The profile shows roughly 39,000 clones, about four fifths of them singletons. Sequencing was performed on peripheral blood. Every receptor here comes from a man aged 70 or older with acute or convalescent COVID-19.

This clone has just a few counts. This chain links TRBV28 with TRBJ2-7; 7 bases fit TRBD1. The CDR3 consists of 12 residues. Germline V gene sequence: CDR1 MDHEN, CDR2 SYDVKM. V gave up 6 bases and J gave up 2 bases; unmatched junction bases: 1. The CDR3 DNA sequence: TGTGCCAGCAGAGGGGGCGCCTACGAGCAGTACTTC. This codes for CASRGGAYEQYF.

The chain links TRBV19 to TRBJ2-3; the match to TRBD1 covers 10 bases. This CDR3 has 19 residues. Germline CDR1 LNHDA, CDR2 SQIVND (reference sequence). V was pared by 5 bases and J by 2 bases, with 16 bases of the junction left unmatched. The CDR3 spells CASSRRQGARGASTDTQYF. The CDR3 DNA follows: TGTGCCAGTAGTCGCCGACAGGGGGCGAGGGGAGCCTCCACAGATACGCAGTATTTT. Based on the CDR3 plus reference TRBV19 and TRBJ2-3, the full variable domain is DGGITQSPKYLFRKEGQNVTLSCEQNLNHDAMYWYRQDPGQGLRLIYYSQIVNDFQKGDIAEGYSVSREKKESFPLTVTSAQKNPTAFYLCASSRRQGARGASTDTQYFGPGTRLTVL.

The chain links TRBV7-3 to TRBJ2-3; perhaps TRBD2 as D (6 bases). The CDR3 consists of 16 residues. Deletions cut 5 bases from V and 2 bases from J, with 17 bases between. The germline V gene has CDR1 SGHTA and CDR2 FQGTGA. CDR3: CASSLLATINTDTQYF. CDR3 coding DNA: TGTGCCAGCAGCCTTCTAGCGACAATAAACACAGATACGCAGTATTTT.

CDR3 protein: CASSSGQHEKLFF. Here the CDR3 DNA reads TGCGCCAGCAGCTCGGGACAGCACGAAAAACTGTTTTTT. V is TRBV5-1 and J is TRBJ1-4, with 7 positions matching TRBD1. CDR1 and CDR2 from the germline V gene are SGHRS and YFSETQ. The CDR3 contains 13 residues. V shed 3 bases and J 8 bases; nucleotides not matched to a gene: 4.

V is TRBV5-1 and J is TRBJ1-3; 11 positions agree with TRBD1. From germline, CDR1 is SGHRS and CDR2 YFSETQ. V gave up 5 bases and J gave up 6 bases; unmatched junction bases: 4. The CDR3 runs to 14 residues. This CDR3 is CASRRDRGENTIYF. For the CDR3, the DNA is TGCGCCAGCAGACGGGACAGGGGGGAAAACACCATATATTTT. The variable domain in full, completed from reference TRBV5-1 and TRBJ1-3, reads KAGVTQTPRYLIKTRGQQVTLSCSPISGHRSVSWYQQTPGQGLQFLFEYFSETQRNKGNFPGRFSGRQFSNSRSEMNVSTLELGDSALYLCASRRDRGENTIYFGEGSWLTVV.

This chain connects TRBV28 to TRBJ2-7; D is possibly TRBD2 (6 bases). Trimming shortened V by 5 bases and J by 4 bases, and 12 bases separated the two germline ends. Germline V gene lookup returns CDR1 MDHEN and CDR2 SYDVKM. This CDR3 comprises 13 residues. The chain's CDR3 is CASSPPGRYEQYF. In nucleotides, the CDR3 is TGTGCCAGCAGTCCACCAGGGAGGTACGAGCAGTACTTC.

The chain joins TRBV24-1 to TRBJ1-5; 9 bases are shared with TRBD1. Per the germline V gene, CDR1 is KGHDR and CDR2 is SFDVKD. The J segment lost 7 bases and the V segment lost 3 bases, leaving 6 bases of the junction unmatched. The CDR3 totals 15 residues. Written as DNA, the CDR3 is TGTGCCACCAGTGATCGCGGGACAGGGAGGCAGCCCCAGCATTTT. Residues: CATSDRGTGRQPQHF.

J is TRBJ1-2 and V is TRBV9; possible D gene TRBD1, 6 bases. The CDR3 totals 15 residues. With 4 bases removed from V and 7 bases from J, the gap between germline ends came to 20 bases. Germline lookup yields CDR1 SGDLS and CDR2 YYNGEE. CDR3: CASSLSGVESGGYTF. Written as DNA, the CDR3 is TGTGCCAGCAGCTTATCAGGGGTAGAGAGTGGTGGCTACACCTTC.

This clone was found a few times. This chain joins TRBV19 and TRBJ1-2, with a possible D match to TRBD1 (5 bases). Trimming shortened V by 7 bases and J by 0 bases, and 15 bases separated the two germline ends. CDR1 LNHDA and CDR2 SQIVND come from the germline V gene (reference sequence). CDR3 length: 15 residues. The CDR3 DNA reads as TGTGCCAGTATCTTAAGGGGCCCAGCTAACTATGGCTACACCTTC. Translated: CASILRGPANYGYTF.

V and J are TRBV2 and TRBJ1-6; 7 bases map to TRBD1. Germline CDR1 and CDR2: SNHLY and FYNNEI. CDR3 length: 14 amino acids. Trimming took 5 bases from V and 5 from J; bases not matched to a gene: 3. In nucleotides, the CDR3 is TGTGCCAGCAGTCATGACAGGGATAATTCACCCCTCCACTTT. Residues: CASSHDRDNSPLHF. Full variable domain (rest looked up from reference TRBV2 and TRBJ1-6): EPEVTQTPSHQVTQMGQEVILRCVPISNHLYFYWYRQILGQKVEFLVSFYNNEISEKSEIFDDQFSVERPDGSNFTLKIRSTKLEDSAMYFCASSHDRDNSPLHFGNGTRLTVT.

V gene TRBV7-3 combines with J gene TRBJ1-3; TRBD1 matches at 7 bases. V dropped 6 bases and J dropped 0; count of bases not matched to a gene: 5. This CDR3 has 15 amino acids. The V gene's germline CDR1 is SGHTA and CDR2 FQGTGA. The CDR3 DNA reads as TGTGCCAGCAGTGCCGCAGGGGGCTCTGGAAACACCATATATTTT. Protein product: CASSAAGGSGNTIYF.

The chain joins TRBV7-6 to TRBJ2-3; D possibly corresponds to TRBD1 (6 bases). V gave up 2 bases and J gave up 1 base, with 13 bases separating them. The CDR3 contains 16 residues. Looked up from germline, CDR1 is SGHVS and CDR2 is FNYEAQ. The chain's CDR3 is CASSLLGGAGTDTQYF. The CDR3 nucleotides are TGTGCCAGCAGCTTACTTGGGGGCGCCGGCACAGATACGCAGTATTTT.

This clone has a handful of counts. J is TRBJ2-3 and V is TRBV3-1 (or the pseudogene TRBV3-2), with no clear D. The germline CDR1 and CDR2 sequences are LGHDT and YNNKEL (reference sequence). V was clipped by 2 bases and J by 2 bases, with 8 bases between them. The CDR3 runs 14 residues. The CDR3 loop is CASSQSLFTDTQYF. In DNA, the CDR3 is TGTGCCAGCAGCCAATCTCTATTCACAGATACGCAGTATTTT.

The count of this clone is one. The gene calls are TRBV28 and TRBJ1-5; D ambiguous. Between the trimmed V and J ends, which lost 3 bases and 0 bases, there was a span of 9 bases. Germline loops: CDR1 MDHEN, CDR2 SYDVKM. The CDR3 contains 15 residues. The CDR3 region has the DNA TGTGCCAGCAGTTTTGACAAGTATAGCAATCAGCCCCAGCATTTT. Encoded protein: CASSFDKYSNQPQHF.

There are many counts of this clone. The chain links TRBV20-1 to TRBJ1-1, with no clear D. Germline V gene sequence: CDR1 DFQATT, CDR2 SNEGSKA (reference sequence). Trimming took 3 bases from V and 0 from J, leaving 8 bases between them. The CDR3 sequence is 13 residues long. CDR3 in DNA: TGCAGTGCTAGTTCCCCGTTGAACACTGAAGCTTTCTTT. Amino acid sequence: CSASSPLNTEAFF.

The chain carries TRBV6-5 and TRBJ2-3, with TRBD1 matching over 7 bases. Trimming at V came to 2 bases and at J to 3 bases, leaving 5 bases not matched to a gene. The CDR3 length is 15 residues. CDR1 MNHEY and CDR2 SVGAGI come from the germline V gene. This CDR3 is CASSYRGRRTDTQYF. CDR3 coding DNA: TGTGCCAGCAGTTACAGGGGGCGCCGGACAGATACGCAGTATTTT.

CDR3 nucleotides: TGTGCCAGCAGTCCTTTAGCGGGAGTGGGAGATACGCAGTATTTT. Its translation: CASSPLAGVGDTQYF. The rearrangement joins TRBV14 to TRBJ2-3; TRBD2 matches at 9 bases. The germline CDR1 and CDR2 sequences are SGHDN and FVKESK. J was trimmed by 5 bases and V by 6 bases; bases with no gene match: 9. The CDR3 consists of 15 residues.

The chain uses TRBV24-1 and TRBJ2-1; TRBD2 matches at 11 bases. After removal of 4 bases from V and 4 bases from J, the junction contained 11 bases not matched to a gene. Germline V CDR1 and CDR2: KGHDR, SFDVKD. The CDR3 runs to 18 residues. CDR3 nucleotide sequence: TGTGCCACCAGTGACCAAACTAGCGGGAGTTCGAAGTACAATGAGCAGTTCTTC. The encoded protein is CATSDQTSGSSKYNEQFF.

Written as DNA, the CDR3 is TGTGCCAGCAGCTTAGGTGACAGGGGGAACACTGAAGCTTTCTTT. Residues: CASSLGDRGNTEAFF. The chain has TRBV7-2 and TRBJ1-1; TRBD1 agrees at 8 bases. Unmatched junction bases numbered 2, after V lost 1 base and J lost 1 base. Germline assignment: CDR1 SGHTA and CDR2 FQGNSA. CDR3 length: 15 residues.

V is TRBV5-1 and J is TRBJ1-4; D is ambiguous. Deletions cut 0 bases from V and 6 bases from J, with 9 bases between. CDR3 length: 14 residues. The germline V gene has CDR1 SGHRS and CDR2 YFSETQ. Written as DNA, the CDR3 is TGCGCCAGCAGCTTGGAGTCAACGGATGAAAAACTGTTTTTT. This encodes CASSLESTDEKLFF.

The chain uses TRBV4-1 and TRBJ1-4, with 12 bases matching TRBD1. With 3 bases clipped from V and 8 bases from J, the junction kept 10 bases outside the gene matches. Germline assignment: CDR1 MGHRA and CDR2 YSYEKL. The CDR3 contains 17 residues. CDR3 sequence (DNA): TGCGCCAGCAGCCACCCCGGGACAGGGGGCGCAGGGGAAAAACTGTTTTTT. Its translation: CASSHPGTGGAGEKLFF.

The gene calls are TRBV7-9 and TRBJ1-2; 10 nucleotides align to TRBD1. Germline V lookup: CDR1 SEHNR, CDR2 FQNEAQ (reference sequence). The V gene end was trimmed by 5 bases and the J gene end by 6 bases; junction bases not matched to a gene: 12. The CDR3 loop spans 16 amino acids. In nucleotides, the CDR3 is TGTGCCAGCAGCCCTCGTCCCGGGACAGGGGTAAATGGCTACACCTTC. As protein: CASSPRPGTGVNGYTF.

The CDR3 DNA sequence: TGTGCCAGCAGTAACAGTCTAGCGGTCGAGCAGTTCTTC. This translates into CASSNSLAVEQFF. The rearrangement links TRBV6-5 to TRBJ2-1; 7 bases are a match to TRBD2. Germline V gene sequence: CDR1 MNHEY, CDR2 SVGAGI. The CDR3 runs 13 residues. With 5 bases clipped from V and 10 bases from J, the junction kept 8 bases outside the gene matches.

This clone was found a few times. V usage is TRBV16 and J usage is TRBJ1-2, with TRBD1 matching over 10 bases. The germline V gene encodes CDR1 KGHSY and CDR2 FQNENV. J was trimmed by 6 bases and V by 4 bases; bases with no gene match: 8. The CDR3 runs 15 residues. CDR3 coding DNA: TGTGCCAGCAGCCTCTCCGGGACAGGGGTGAATGGCTACACCTTC. Protein sequence: CASSLSGTGVNGYTF.

This chain uses TRBV27 with TRBJ2-5, with D possibly matching TRBD2 (6 bases). The CDR3 runs 16 residues. Germline loops: CDR1 MNHEY, CDR2 SMNVEV (reference sequence). V was shortened by 5 bases and J by 0 bases, with 16 bases between the two germline ends. As DNA, the CDR3 is TGTGCCAGCAGTAGTCTTGGGGCGGGGTACCAAGAGACCCAGTACTTC. Its protein product is CASSSLGAGYQETQYF.

The CDR3 DNA follows: TGCAGCGTTTCAAGGGGCTCTGGAAACACCATATATTTT. It specifies CSVSRGSGNTIYF. V and J are TRBV29-1 and TRBJ1-3; D is perhaps TRBD1 (5 bases). Germline V gives CDR1 SQVTM, CDR2 ANQGSEA. V was trimmed by 5 bases and J by 0 bases, leaving 8 bases between them. CDR3 length: 13 amino acids.

This clone has a handful of counts. The V call is TRBV6-2 or TRBV6-3, the J call TRBJ1-5; 7 bases line up with TRBD1. There are 15 residues in the CDR3. Trimming at V came to 5 bases and at J to 0 bases, leaving 4 bases not matched to a gene. Per germline, CDR1 MNHEY and CDR2 SVGEGT. Written as DNA, the CDR3 is TGTGCCAGCAGTACAGGGGCGTATAGCAATCAGCCCCAGCATTTT. This translates into CASSTGAYSNQPQHF.